Included here is one TCR beta chain sequence, with context. Its specificity is not known. The data belong to a study of T cell responses to AZD1222 COVID-19 vaccine. Study-wide results and caveats: Only 6 or 7 people who got AZD1222 tested seropositive at baseline.

Data came from immunoSEQ multiplex PCR; TCRdb stores just in-frame clones and leaves some out. The repertoire holds 150,000 to 180,000 clones, 90% seen once, with 1.5% in the top ten. With 5 bases removed from V and 2 bases from J, the gap between germline ends came to 12 bases. The germline CDR1 and CDR2 sequences are SGHRS and YFSETQ. The CDR3 is 14 residues long. The clonotype originates from an adult who received the AZD1222 COVID-19 vaccine. The genes are TRBV5-1 and TRBJ2-3, with no clear D. Sequences were derived from peripheral blood, sampled 28 days after the second AZD1222 dose. CDR3 residues: CASSSNPSTDTQYF. CDR3 DNA sequence: TGCGCCAGCAGTTCCAACCCTTCCACAGATACGCAGTATTTT.